The present entry profiles one T cell receptor beta chain with its context. Its antigen remains unknown. The sample belongs to a study of T-cell reconstitution after alpha-beta-depleted transplantation in children. Study-wide points: Reportedly, only several hundred clones from non-depleted graft cells drove alpha-beta T-cell counts at about two months. T cells produced anew were the main source of T-cell counts and diversity one year after transplant. In some patients, recipient T cells and intrathymic progenitors surviving conditioning explained high day-60 diversity.

Researchers prepared the TCRbeta library using unique molecular identifiers, the study reports. TCRdb itself ran the PCR reads through MiXCR, one entry per CDR3 protein. This sample has some 200,000 distinct CDR3 sequences; approximately 6.9% occur once, and the top ten carry 5.5%. There are 14 residues in the CDR3. Looked up from germline, CDR1 is SGHTA and CDR2 is FQGNSA. Trimming took off 5 bases at V and 4 bases at J, with 12 bases between the two ends. The specimen was PBMCs, collected before TCRalphabeta/CD19-depleted stem cell transplant. The TCR was taken from a boy aged 2 to 9 with acute lymphoblastic leukemia, due to receive a stem cell transplant. The V and J genes are TRBV7-2 and TRBJ1-3; TRBD1 is a possible D gene (6 bases). The DNA of the CDR3 is TGTGCCAGCAGCGAAGGGGGGTTCGGAAACACCATATATTTT. This translates into CASSEGGFGNTIYF.